Presented here are 32 T cell receptor beta chains from one specimen sequenced in a study of human T cells and chemical hapten exposure. As for treatment: therapeutic diphenylcyclopropenone sensitization with weekly scalp DPC. The study used a library that attached unique molecular identifiers to individual cDNA molecules. Using its own MiXCR run on the reads, TCRdb lists one record per CDR3 protein. The table includes about 5,200 distinct CDR3 sequences, approximately 59% detected once. This specimen was whole blood, taken before DPC sensitization or 2, 6, or about 24 weeks after (not recorded which). These receptors all come from an adult with alopecia areata. Some clones in this sample may be carry-over from other donors' samples. This table probably holds off-target reads from a library built for another chain.

This chain joins TRBV30 and TRBJ2-2; no firm D call. The CDR3 has 16 residues. The germline CDR1 and CDR2 sequences are GTSNPN and SVGIG (reference sequence). With 4 bases removed from V and 0 bases from J, the gap between germline ends came to 15 bases. CDR3 in DNA: TGTGCCTGGAATGGTCAGAGGATTTCGAACACCGGGGAGCTGTTTTTT. Its translation: CAWNGQRISNTGELFF.

The chain joins TRBV5-1 to TRBJ2-3; 12 positions match TRBD2. This CDR3 has 13 residues. V was clipped by 7 bases and J by 4 bases; unmatched bases: 1. The V gene's germline CDR1 is SGHRS and CDR2 YFSETQ. This chain's CDR3 is CASRLAGADTQYF. The DNA for the CDR3 is TGCGCCAGCCGACTAGCGGGGGCAGATACGCAGTATTTT. The full variable domain, rest sourced from reference TRBV5-1 and TRBJ2-3, is KAGVTQTPRYLIKTRGQQVTLSCSPISGHRSVSWYQQTPGQGLQFLFEYFSETQRNKGNFPGRFSGRQFSNSRSEMNVSTLELGDSALYLCASRLAGADTQYFGPGTRLTVL.

J is TRBJ2-7 and V is TRBV2; D unresolved. The germline CDR1 and CDR2 sequences are SNHLY and FYNNEI. V shed 2 bases and J shed 5 bases, with 7 bases lying between them. The length of the CDR3 is 12 residues. CDR3 region: CASSETANEQYF. CDR3 nucleotide sequence: TGTGCCAGCAGTGAAACGGCGAACGAGCAGTACTTC.

The V and J genes are TRBV29-1 and TRBJ2-1; the D gene could be TRBD1 or TRBD2 (5 bases each). Germline V gene data show CDR1 as SQVTM and CDR2 as ANQGSEA. The CDR3 has 14 residues. V was pared by 6 bases and J by 0 bases, with 12 bases between. The CDR3 protein is CSVRGASSYNEQFF. The CDR3 DNA reads as TGCAGCGTCCGAGGGGCGAGCTCCTACAATGAGCAGTTCTTC.

This clonotype has a handful of counts. This rearrangement joins TRBV7-9 to TRBJ2-5; no firm D call. V was clipped by 5 bases and J by 5 bases, with 9 bases between them. The CDR3 length is 12 residues. Germline CDR1 is SEHNR and CDR2 is FQNEAQ (reference sequence). In nucleotides, the CDR3 is TGTGCCAGCAGCCCCCCGGATGAGACCCAGTACTTC. Protein product: CASSPPDETQYF.

This clonotype appeared a few times. This sequence joins TRBV11-2 and TRBJ1-6; maybe TRBD1 (5 bases). The CDR3 has 14 amino acids. Trimming stripped 5 bases from V and 10 bases from J, with 15 bases between. Germline V lookup: CDR1 SGHAT, CDR2 FQNNGV. CDR3 region: CASSPGRPESPLHF. CDR3 in DNA: TGTGCCAGCAGCCCGGGACGCCCTGAGTCACCCCTCCACTTT.

This clonotype has a handful of counts. This chain joins TRBV5-1 and TRBJ2-3; D possibly uses TRBD1 or TRBD2 (5 bases each). The V and J ends lost 4 bases and 1 base respectively, with 16 bases between them. Germline loops: CDR1 SGHRS, CDR2 YFSETQ. This CDR3 is 16 amino acids long. The CDR3 DNA reads as TGCGCCAGCAGCCTCCGACCGGGGCAAGGCACAGATACGCAGTATTTT. Amino acid sequence: CASSLRPGQGTDTQYF.

The chain couples TRBV11-2 to TRBJ2-5; weak D call: TRBD1 (5 bases). The CDR3 totals 15 residues. Germline-derived CDR1 and CDR2 are SGHAT and FQNNGV. The V end lost 0 bases, the J end lost 2 bases, and 10 bases lay between the germline ends. The chain's CDR3 is CASSLDPGIQETQYF. The CDR3 DNA sequence: TGTGCCAGCAGCTTAGATCCAGGGATACAAGAGACCCAGTACTTC. Looking up the rest from reference TRBV11-2 and TRBJ2-5 gives the full variable domain: EAGVAQSPRYKIIEKRQSVAFWCNPISGHATLYWYQQILGQGPKLLIQFQNNGVVDDSQLPKDRFSAERLKGVDSTLKIQPAKLEDSAVYLCASSLDPGIQETQYFGPGTRLLVL.

This chain joins TRBV19 and TRBJ2-7, with D perhaps TRBD2 (5 bases). The CDR3 has 12 amino acids. CDR1 is LNHDA, CDR2 SQIVND, per germline (reference sequence). The CDR3 nucleotides read TGTGCGAGAAGTGCGGGTACGAACGAGCAGTACTTC. As protein: CARSAGTNEQYF.

This clonotype was picked up a small number of times. The V and J genes are TRBV2 and TRBJ2-2; maybe TRBD2 (5 bases). Germline V gene lookup returns CDR1 SNHLY and CDR2 FYNNEI. Trimming shortened V by 7 bases and J by 3 bases, and 15 bases separated the two germline ends. This CDR3 comprises 15 residues. CDR3 bases: TGTGCCAGCAAGGGAGAACAGCGGCACACCGGGGAGCTGTTTTTT. The encoded protein is CASKGEQRHTGELFF.

This clonotype appeared a few times. The chain carries TRBV12-3 or TRBV12-4 and TRBJ2-4; 7 bases align to TRBD2. The CDR3 is 16 residues long. J gave up 0 bases and V 3 bases, and 5 bases lay outside the gene matches. CDR3 residues: CASSFGGGSAKNIQYF. The CDR3 nucleotides are TGTGCCAGCAGTTTCGGGGGAGGGTCAGCCAAAAACATTCAGTACTTC.

The rearrangement uses TRBV11-3 and TRBJ2-3; 9 nucleotides align to TRBD1. Trimming removed 4 bases from V and 4 bases from J; junction bases left unmatched: 6. CDR3 length: 15 amino acids. Germline V gene data show CDR1 as SGHNT and CDR2 as YENEEA. DNA of the CDR3: TGTGCCAGCAGCTCGGGACAGGGCTTAGCAGATACGCAGTATTTT. Translation: CASSSGQGLADTQYF.

The chain combines TRBV5-4 with TRBJ2-1, with 7 bases aligning to TRBD2. Trimming removed 1 base from V and 6 bases from J; junction bases left unmatched: 4. Germline CDR1 and CDR2: SGHNT and YYREEE (reference sequence). The CDR3 consists of 14 residues. DNA of the CDR3: TGTGCCAGCAGCTTGTACCGGGAGGTCAATGAGCAGTTCTTC. Translation gives CASSLYREVNEQFF.

The CDR3 sequence: CASSQSLAGTDTDTQYF. The CDR3 DNA reads TGTGCCAGCAGCCAGTCCCTAGCGGGGACAGACACAGATACGCAGTATTTT. The chain links TRBV4-2 to TRBJ2-3; 9 bases map to TRBD2. The CDR3 length is 17 residues. The V gene end was trimmed by 3 bases and the J gene end by 2 bases; junction bases not matched to a gene: 9. In germline, CDR1 is LGHNA, CDR2 YNFKEQ.

The V gene is TRBV19, the J gene TRBJ2-2; TRBD2 matches at 12 bases. The V gene end was trimmed by 7 bases and the J gene end by 4 bases; junction bases not matched to a gene: 7. Germline loops: CDR1 LNHDA, CDR2 SQIVND (reference sequence). The CDR3 has 16 amino acids. This chain's CDR3 is CASKTSGRTSTGELFF. CDR3 bases: TGTGCCAGTAAAACTAGCGGGAGGACTAGCACCGGGGAGCTGTTTTTT.

The CDR3 DNA reads as TGTGCCAGTAGTAAGACGGACGGATCCTTCTACGAGCAGTACTTC. Translating it yields CASSKTDGSFYEQYF. The V and J genes are TRBV19 and TRBJ2-7, with D uncertain. The CDR3 is 15 residues long. The germline V and J ends were trimmed by 4 bases and 3 bases, with 16 bases remaining between them. The V gene's germline CDR1 is LNHDA and CDR2 SQIVND (reference sequence). Drawing the rest from reference TRBV19 and TRBJ2-7, the complete variable domain is DGGITQSPKYLFRKEGQNVTLSCEQNLNHDAMYWYRQDPGQGLRLIYYSQIVNDFQKGDIAEGYSVSREKKESFPLTVTSAQKNPTAFYLCASSKTDGSFYEQYFGPGTRLTVT.

This clonotype has a handful of counts. The chain is built from TRBV7-2 and TRBJ2-3; 10 bases align to TRBD2. The CDR3 totals 16 residues. CDR1 is SGHTA and CDR2 is FQGNSA in the germline V gene. J lost 1 base, V lost 2 bases, and 3 bases had no gene match. CDR3: CASSLSGRARTDTQYF. DNA for the CDR3: TGTGCCAGCAGCTTAAGCGGGAGGGCCCGCACAGATACGCAGTATTTT.

The V gene is TRBV2, the J gene TRBJ2-5, with D perhaps TRBD1 (6 bases). V lost 5 bases to trimming and J lost 2 bases, with 12 bases between them. Germline V gives CDR1 SNHLY, CDR2 FYNNEI. The CDR3 runs to 14 residues. The CDR3 coding sequence is TGTGCCAGCAGTCCCCGACAGGCGCAAGAGACCCAGTACTTC. It codes for CASSPRQAQETQYF.

The V call is TRBV11-3, the J call TRBJ2-7; 11 nucleotides match TRBD2. The V and J ends lost 7 bases and 6 bases, in that order; junction bases with no gene match: 14. Germline CDR1 is SGHNT and CDR2 is YENEEA. CDR3 size: 16 residues. This CDR3 is CASTSGTSGRRREQYF. Written as DNA, the CDR3 is TGTGCCAGCACCTCCGGGACTAGCGGAAGACGCCGCGAGCAGTACTTC.

The chain links TRBV6-6 to TRBJ2-4; tentative D call: TRBD1 (5 bases). V gave up 7 bases and J gave up 5 bases, with 15 bases separating them. The V gene's germline CDR1 is MNHNY and CDR2 SVGAGI (reference sequence). The CDR3 is 14 residues long. The CDR3 here is CASTANGAQNIQYF. The CDR3 DNA sequence: TGTGCCAGCACAGCGAATGGGGCCCAAAACATTCAGTACTTC.

The V call is TRBV28, the J call TRBJ2-7, with a weak D call TRBD1 (7 bases). CDR1 is MDHEN, CDR2 SYDVKM, per germline. The V end was cut by 6 bases, the J end by 2 bases, with 20 bases between. CDR3 length equals 16 residues. Here the CDR3 DNA reads TGTGCCAGCAGATCAGGGGGAGGCGGTGGCCCCTACGAGCAGTACTTC. This translates into CASRSGGGGGPYEQYF.

This chain uses TRBV30 with TRBJ2-2; TRBD2 aligns across 7 bases. The CDR3 is 15 amino acids. V shed 3 bases and J 0 bases; nucleotides not matched to a gene: 4. Germline V lookup: CDR1 GTSNPN, CDR2 SVGIG (reference sequence). CDR3 protein: CAWRIGRTNTGELFF. The CDR3, as DNA: TGTGCCTGGAGGATCGGGAGGACGAACACCGGGGAGCTGTTTTTT.

This chain links TRBV4-2 with TRBJ2-3; D is unresolved. The germline V gene encodes CDR1 LGHNA and CDR2 YNFKEQ. The CDR3 contains 13 residues. Trimming pared 0 bases from V and 4 bases from J, leaving 5 bases between. The CDR3, as DNA: TGTGCCAGCAGCCAAGAGGCGGCAGATACGCAGTATTTT. Encoded protein: CASSQEAADTQYF.

This chain connects TRBV7-8 to TRBJ2-1, with a weak D call TRBD1 (5 bases). Germline CDR1 reads SGHVS; CDR2 reads FQNEAQ. The length of the CDR3 is 10 residues. Trimming removed 4 bases at V and 15 bases at J, with 10 bases between. Here the CDR3 reads CASSSRVMFF. CDR3 nucleotide sequence: TGTGCCAGCAGCTCCAGGGTAATGTTCTTC.

DNA for the CDR3: TGTGCCAGCAGTCCCCCAGGCAGGGGCTACGAGCAGTACTTC. Encoded protein: CASSPPGRGYEQYF. The chain combines TRBV28 with TRBJ2-7; tentatively, D is TRBD1 (6 bases). The CDR3 contains 14 residues. Germline V gene lookup returns CDR1 MDHEN and CDR2 SYDVKM. The V end was cut by 5 bases, the J end by 3 bases, with 14 bases between.

This clonotype was counted between two and nine times. The rearrangement uses TRBV20-1 and TRBJ2-5, with 8 bases that match TRBD1. The CDR3 has 14 residues. Germline V gene sequence: CDR1 DFQATT, CDR2 SNEGSKA (reference sequence). V lost 4 bases to trimming and J lost 2 bases; unmatched junction nucleotides: 6. This chain's CDR3 is CSAIQGGGQETQYF. The CDR3 region has the DNA TGCAGTGCTATACAGGGGGGCGGTCAAGAGACCCAGTACTTC.

The J gene is TRBJ2-5, the V gene TRBV28, with D unclear. CDR1 is MDHEN, CDR2 SYDVKM, per germline. The CDR3 extends over 12 amino acids. V lost 7 bases, J lost 5 bases, and 11 bases lay in between. Written as DNA, the CDR3 is TGTGCCAGCACCAAGAAAGGGGAGACCCAGTACTTC. It translates to CASTKKGETQYF.

V gene TRBV12-3 or TRBV12-4 combines with J gene TRBJ2-7, with D possibly being TRBD1 or TRBD2 (6 bases each). With 7 bases removed from V and 0 bases from J, the gap between germline ends came to 10 bases. The CDR3 runs to 13 residues. The CDR3 is CASTRGHSYEQYF. In DNA, the CDR3 is TGTGCCAGCACCCGGGGGCACTCCTACGAGCAGTACTTC.

This chain joins TRBV7-2 and TRBJ2-3, with D possibly matching TRBD1 (5 bases). CDR1 SGHTA and CDR2 FQGNSA come from the germline V gene. Trimming took 6 bases from V and 0 from J, leaving 16 bases between them. This CDR3 comprises 16 residues. This CDR3 is CASRLTAFSSTDTQYF. The CDR3 bases are TGTGCCAGCAGGTTGACAGCCTTCTCTAGCACAGATACGCAGTATTTT.

This sequence joins TRBV12-3 or TRBV12-4 and TRBJ2-1, with a possible D match to TRBD2 (6 bases). The CDR3 loop spans 12 amino acids. V lost 3 bases to trimming and J lost 8 bases, with 8 bases between them. As DNA, the CDR3 is TGTGCCAGCAGTTTGACTAGATATGAGCAGTTCTTC. Amino acid sequence: CASSLTRYEQFF.

The V gene is TRBV5-1, the J gene TRBJ2-1, with 9 bases that match TRBD1. Germline V CDR1 and CDR2: SGHRS, YFSETQ. Trimming at V came to 3 bases and at J to 8 bases, leaving 6 bases not matched to a gene. The CDR3 is made up of 14 amino acids. This chain's CDR3 is CASSSGTGSHEQFF. CDR3 DNA: TGCGCCAGCAGCTCCGGGACAGGGTCGCATGAGCAGTTCTTC.

This chain joins TRBV7-2 and TRBJ2-2, with 7 positions matching TRBD2. The CDR3 totals 16 residues. Germline V gene data show CDR1 as SGHTA and CDR2 as FQGNSA. Trimming at V came to 2 bases and at J to 1 base, leaving 4 bases not matched to a gene. CDR3 coding DNA: TGTGCCAGCAGCTTAAAACCTAGCGGGAACACCGGGGAGCTGTTTTTT. As protein: CASSLKPSGNTGELFF.